The clone carrying this T cell receptor (beta chain) was detected once. Its antigen is undetermined. The source of the sample is a study of regulatory and conventional T cells in RAG deficiency. Regarding the study as a whole: These Omenn syndrome Treg sorts may hold peripherally activated cells instead. Patient subsets had shorter CDR3s; Omenn Treg-Tconv overlap exceeded 90%. Other subsets showed approximately 9.6-fold reductions, but Treg unique TCR beta sequences fell roughly 100-fold in these patients.

TCRdb's table, derived via immunoSEQ multiplex PCR, lists solely in-frame clones and lacks some. The data show 8,000 to 10,000 clones, around 96% seen once. Germline loops: CDR1 LNHDA, CDR2 SQIVND (reference sequence). This CDR3 is 17 amino acids long. V dropped 3 bases and J dropped 0; count of bases not matched to a gene: 5. Blood CD4+ CD25-low CD127-high conventional T cells supplied the genomic DNA template. RAG-deficient patients with SCID, Omenn syndrome, or combined immunodeficiency. This TCR derives from a human donor with RAG deficiency presenting as severe combined immunodeficiency. The material sequenced was CD4+ effector T cells sorted from blood. V is TRBV19 and J is TRBJ2-5; 12 bases line up with TRBD2. The CDR3 coding sequence is TGTGCCAGTAGTATCAGGGGGACTAGCGGGTACCAAGAGACCCAGTACTTC. This encodes CASSIRGTSGYQETQYF. The whole variable domain, filled in from reference TRBV19 and TRBJ2-5, reads DGGITQSPKYLFRKEGQNVTLSCEQNLNHDAMYWYRQDPGQGLRLIYYSQIVNDFQKGDIAEGYSVSREKKESFPLTVTSAQKNPTAFYLCASSIRGTSGYQETQYFGPGTRLLVL.